This T cell receptor (beta chain) stems from a study of CD8 T cells in Susac syndrome. Study results and caveats: A relatively small number of individuals underwent TCR sequencing and HLA analysis.

A note on this clonotype: No antigen is known for it.

The CDR3 covers 16 residues. Looked up from germline, CDR1 is SEHNR and CDR2 is FQNEAQ (reference sequence). The germline V and J ends were trimmed by 4 bases and 11 bases, with 23 bases remaining between them. When the RNA was reverse transcribed, random hexamers were used with an input of about 0.5 to 1 ug. Amplification of TCR beta CDR3 used immunoSEQ multiplex PCR across 54 Vbeta and 13 Jbeta. TCRdb called the immunoSEQ multiplex PCR reads again in MiXCR, with one record for every CDR3 protein. The repertoire holds approximately 110,000 distinct CDR3 sequences, with just over 90% as singletons. The multiple sclerosis control cohort comprised treatment-naive individuals presenting with stable or active relapsing-remitting disease. TEMRA cells underwent FACS enrichment and CD8+ and CD4+ T cells underwent negative isolation.

Sequencing was performed on CD8+ T cells from PBMCs. The V call is TRBV7-9, the J call TRBJ1-4, with D tentatively TRBD1 (6 bases). The clonotype comes from a human donor with multiple sclerosis. The CDR3 DNA is TGTGCCAGCAGCTCGGGGGGCAGTCTCGACCTTAGTAAACTGTTTTTT. Its translation is CASSSGGSLDLSKLFF.